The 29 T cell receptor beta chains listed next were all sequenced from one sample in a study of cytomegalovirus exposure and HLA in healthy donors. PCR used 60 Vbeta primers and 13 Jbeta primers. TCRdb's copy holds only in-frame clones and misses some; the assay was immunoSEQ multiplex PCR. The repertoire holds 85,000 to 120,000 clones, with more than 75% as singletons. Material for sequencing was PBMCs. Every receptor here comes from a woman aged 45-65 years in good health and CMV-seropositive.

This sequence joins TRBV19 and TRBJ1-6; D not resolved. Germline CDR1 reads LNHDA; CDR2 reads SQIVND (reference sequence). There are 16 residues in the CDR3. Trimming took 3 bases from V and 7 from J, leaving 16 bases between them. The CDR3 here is CASSMALGSQNSPLHF. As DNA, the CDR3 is TGTGCCAGTAGTATGGCGTTGGGCAGTCAAAATTCACCCCTCCACTTT.

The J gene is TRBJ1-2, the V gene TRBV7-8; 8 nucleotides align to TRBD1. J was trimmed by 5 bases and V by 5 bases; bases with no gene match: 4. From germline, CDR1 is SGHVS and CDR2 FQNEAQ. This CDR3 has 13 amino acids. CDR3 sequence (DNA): TGTGCCAGCAGCCCGGACAGGGAATATGGCTACACCTTC. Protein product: CASSPDREYGYTF.

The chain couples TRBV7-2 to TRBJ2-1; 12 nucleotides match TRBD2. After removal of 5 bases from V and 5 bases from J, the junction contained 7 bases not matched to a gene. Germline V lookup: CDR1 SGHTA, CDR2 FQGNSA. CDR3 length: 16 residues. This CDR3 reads CASSPRTSGINNEQFF. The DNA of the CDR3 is TGTGCCAGCAGCCCGAGGACTAGCGGGATTAACAATGAGCAGTTCTTC. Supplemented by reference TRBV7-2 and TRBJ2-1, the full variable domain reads GAGVSQSPSNKVTEKGKDVELRCDPISGHTALYWYRQSLGQGLEFLIYFQGNSAPDKSGLPSDRFSAERTGGSVSTLTIQRTQQEDSAVYLCASSPRTSGINNEQFFGPGTRLTVL.

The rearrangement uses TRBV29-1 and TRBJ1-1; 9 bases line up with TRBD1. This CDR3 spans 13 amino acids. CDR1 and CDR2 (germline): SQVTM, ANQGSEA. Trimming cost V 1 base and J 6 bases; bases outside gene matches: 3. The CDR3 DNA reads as TGCAGCGTTGAAGGGGACAGGGACGCTGAAGCTTTCTTT. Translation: CSVEGDRDAEAFF.

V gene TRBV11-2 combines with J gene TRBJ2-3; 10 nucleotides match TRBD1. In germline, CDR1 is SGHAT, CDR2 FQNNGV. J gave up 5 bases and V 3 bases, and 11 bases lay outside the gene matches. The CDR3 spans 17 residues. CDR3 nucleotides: TGTGCCAGCAGCTTGCTTACGGGACAGGGGAAACGAGATACGCAGTATTTT. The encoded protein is CASSLLTGQGKRDTQYF.

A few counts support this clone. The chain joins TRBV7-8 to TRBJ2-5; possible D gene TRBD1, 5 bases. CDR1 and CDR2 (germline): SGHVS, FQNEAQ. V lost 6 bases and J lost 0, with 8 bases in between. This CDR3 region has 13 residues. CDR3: CASSSTDQETQYF. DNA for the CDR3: TGTGCCAGCAGTTCGACAGACCAAGAGACCCAGTACTTC.

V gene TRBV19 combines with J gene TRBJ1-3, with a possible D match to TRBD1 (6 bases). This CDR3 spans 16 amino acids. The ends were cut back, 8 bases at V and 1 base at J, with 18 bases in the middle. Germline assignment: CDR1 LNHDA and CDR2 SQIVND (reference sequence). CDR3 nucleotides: TGTGCCAGTGGCTACTGGGGGGGGCCTTCTGGAAACACCATATATTTT. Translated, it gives CASGYWGGPSGNTIYF.

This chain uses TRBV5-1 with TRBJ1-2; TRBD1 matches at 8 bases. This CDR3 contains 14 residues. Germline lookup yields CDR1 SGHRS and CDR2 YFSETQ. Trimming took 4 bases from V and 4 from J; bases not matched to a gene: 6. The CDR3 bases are TGCGCCAGCAGCCCACAACAGGGGGTCTATGGCTACACCTTC. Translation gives CASSPQQGVYGYTF.

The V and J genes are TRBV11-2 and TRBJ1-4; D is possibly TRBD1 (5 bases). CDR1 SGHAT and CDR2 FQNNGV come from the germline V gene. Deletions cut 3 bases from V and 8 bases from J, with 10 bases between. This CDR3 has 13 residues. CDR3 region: CASSFIGGEKLFF. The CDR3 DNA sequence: TGTGCCAGCAGCTTTATCGGGGGAGAAAAACTGTTTTTT.

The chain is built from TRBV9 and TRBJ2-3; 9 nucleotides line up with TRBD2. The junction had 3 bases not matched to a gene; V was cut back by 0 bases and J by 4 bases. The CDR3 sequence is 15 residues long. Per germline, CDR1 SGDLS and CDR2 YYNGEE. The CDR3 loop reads CASSVVVAGADTQYF. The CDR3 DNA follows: TGTGCCAGCAGCGTAGTGGTAGCGGGGGCAGATACGCAGTATTTT.

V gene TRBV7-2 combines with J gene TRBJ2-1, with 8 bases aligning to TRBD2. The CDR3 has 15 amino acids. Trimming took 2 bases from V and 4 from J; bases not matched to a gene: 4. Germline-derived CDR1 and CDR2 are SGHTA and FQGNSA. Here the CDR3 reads CASSLQAGEYNEQFF. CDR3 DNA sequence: TGTGCCAGCAGCTTACAAGCGGGGGAATACAATGAGCAGTTCTTC.

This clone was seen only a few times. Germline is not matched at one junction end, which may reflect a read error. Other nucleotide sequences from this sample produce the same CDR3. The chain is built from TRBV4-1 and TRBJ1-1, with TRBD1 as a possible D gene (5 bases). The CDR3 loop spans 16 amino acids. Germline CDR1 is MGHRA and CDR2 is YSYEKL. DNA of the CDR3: TGTGCCAGCAGCCAAGATGCGGCAGGGTGGTCCACTGAAGCTTTCTTT. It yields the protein CASSQDAAGWSTEAFF.

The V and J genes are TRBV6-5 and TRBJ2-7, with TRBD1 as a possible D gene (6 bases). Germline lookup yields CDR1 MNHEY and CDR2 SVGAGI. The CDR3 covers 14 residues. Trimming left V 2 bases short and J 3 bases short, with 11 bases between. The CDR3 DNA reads TGTGCCAGCAGTTACCCCAGGGGTATCTACGAGCAGTACTTC. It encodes CASSYPRGIYEQYF.

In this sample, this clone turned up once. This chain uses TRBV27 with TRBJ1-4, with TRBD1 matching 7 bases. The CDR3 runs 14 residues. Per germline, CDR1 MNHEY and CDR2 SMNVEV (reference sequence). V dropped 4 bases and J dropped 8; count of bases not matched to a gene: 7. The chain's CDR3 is CASSYTGAREKLFF. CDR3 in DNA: TGTGCCAGCAGTTATACAGGGGCGCGGGAAAAACTGTTTTTT.

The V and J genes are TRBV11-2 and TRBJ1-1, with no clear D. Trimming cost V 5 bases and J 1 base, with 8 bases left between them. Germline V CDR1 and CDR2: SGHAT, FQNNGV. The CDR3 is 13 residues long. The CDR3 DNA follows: TGTGCCAGCAGCCAACTGAGGAACACTGAAGCTTTCTTT. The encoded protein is CASSQLRNTEAFF.

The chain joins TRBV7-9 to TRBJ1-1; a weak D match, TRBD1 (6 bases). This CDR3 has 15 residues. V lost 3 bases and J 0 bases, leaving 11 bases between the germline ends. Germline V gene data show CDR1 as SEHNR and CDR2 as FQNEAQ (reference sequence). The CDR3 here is CASSFSGTMNTEAFF. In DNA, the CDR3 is TGTGCCAGCAGCTTTTCCGGGACAATGAACACTGAAGCTTTCTTT.

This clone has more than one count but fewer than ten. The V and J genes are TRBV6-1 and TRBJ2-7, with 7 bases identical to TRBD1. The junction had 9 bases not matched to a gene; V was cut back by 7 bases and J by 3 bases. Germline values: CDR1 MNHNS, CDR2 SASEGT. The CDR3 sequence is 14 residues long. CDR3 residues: CASIKQGQSYEQYF. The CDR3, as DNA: TGTGCCAGCATCAAACAGGGGCAGAGCTACGAGCAGTACTTC.

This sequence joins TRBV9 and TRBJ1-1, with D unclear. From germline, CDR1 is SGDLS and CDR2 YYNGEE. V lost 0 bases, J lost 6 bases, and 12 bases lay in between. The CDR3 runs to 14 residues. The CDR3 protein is CASSVGLSPAEAFF. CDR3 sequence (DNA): TGTGCCAGCAGCGTAGGCCTAAGCCCGGCTGAAGCTTTCTTT.

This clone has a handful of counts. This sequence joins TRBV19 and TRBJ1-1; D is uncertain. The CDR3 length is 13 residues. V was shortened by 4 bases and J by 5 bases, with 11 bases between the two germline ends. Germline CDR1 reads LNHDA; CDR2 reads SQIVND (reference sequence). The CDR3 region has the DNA TGTGCCAGTAGTACGGGGAGCTGGACTGAAGCTTTCTTT. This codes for CASSTGSWTEAFF.

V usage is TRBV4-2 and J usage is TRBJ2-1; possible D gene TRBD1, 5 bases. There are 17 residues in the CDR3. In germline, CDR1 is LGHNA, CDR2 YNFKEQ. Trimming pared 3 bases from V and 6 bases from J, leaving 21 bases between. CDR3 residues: CASSQDIWLSSPNEQFF. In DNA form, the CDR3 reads TGTGCCAGCAGCCAGGACATTTGGTTATCCTCCCCCAATGAGCAGTTCTTC.

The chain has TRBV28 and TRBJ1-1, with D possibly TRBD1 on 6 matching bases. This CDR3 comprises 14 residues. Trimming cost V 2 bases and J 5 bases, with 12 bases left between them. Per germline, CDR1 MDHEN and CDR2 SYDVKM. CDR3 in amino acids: CASSLPGAWTEAFF. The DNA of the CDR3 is TGTGCCAGCAGTTTACCAGGGGCTTGGACTGAAGCTTTCTTT.

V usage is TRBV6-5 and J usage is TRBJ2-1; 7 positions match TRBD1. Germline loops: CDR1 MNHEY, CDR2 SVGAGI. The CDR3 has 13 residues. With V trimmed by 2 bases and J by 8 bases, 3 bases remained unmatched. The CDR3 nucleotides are TGTGCCAGCAGTTACGACAGGGAGTATGAGCAGTTCTTC. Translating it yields CASSYDREYEQFF.

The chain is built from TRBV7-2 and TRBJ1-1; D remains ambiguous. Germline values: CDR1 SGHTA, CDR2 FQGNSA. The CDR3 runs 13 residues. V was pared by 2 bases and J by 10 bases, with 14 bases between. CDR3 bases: TGTGCCAGCAGCTTAAGGTTGGCGGCGGCAGCTTTCTTT. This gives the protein CASSLRLAAAAFF.

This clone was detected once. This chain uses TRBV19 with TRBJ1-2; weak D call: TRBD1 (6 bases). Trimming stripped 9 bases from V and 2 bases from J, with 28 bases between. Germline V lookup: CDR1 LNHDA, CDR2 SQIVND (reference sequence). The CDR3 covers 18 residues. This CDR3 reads CASTGTGRTHAANYGYTF. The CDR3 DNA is TGTGCCAGCACCGGAACAGGGAGAACACACGCTGCCAACTATGGCTACACCTTC. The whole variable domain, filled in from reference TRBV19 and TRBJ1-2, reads DGGITQSPKYLFRKEGQNVTLSCEQNLNHDAMYWYRQDPGQGLRLIYYSQIVNDFQKGDIAEGYSVSREKKESFPLTVTSAQKNPTAFYLCASTGTGRTHAANYGYTFGSGTRLTVV.

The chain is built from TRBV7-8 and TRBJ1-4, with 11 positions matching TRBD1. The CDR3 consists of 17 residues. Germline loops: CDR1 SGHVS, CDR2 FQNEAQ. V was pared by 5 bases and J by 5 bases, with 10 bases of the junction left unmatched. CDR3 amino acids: CASSNRGQGVRNEKLFF. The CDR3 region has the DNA TGTGCCAGCAGCAACAGGGGACAGGGGGTGAGGAATGAAAAACTGTTTTTT. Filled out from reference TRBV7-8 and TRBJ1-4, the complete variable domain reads GAGVSQSPRYKVAKRGQDVALRCDPISGHVSLFWYQQALGQGPEFLTYFQNEAQLDKSGLPSDRFFAERPEGSVSTLKIQRTQQEDSAVYLCASSNRGQGVRNEKLFFGSGTQLSVL.

CDR3 DNA: TGCGCCAGCAGCTTATCAGACAGGAGGATGAACACCGGGGAGCTGTTTTTT. Its protein is CASSLSDRRMNTGELFF. The V call is TRBV5-1, the J call TRBJ2-2, with TRBD1 as a possible D gene (6 bases). This CDR3 region has 17 residues. V was shortened by 2 bases and J by 1 base, with 15 bases between the two germline ends. Germline V gene data show CDR1 as SGHRS and CDR2 as YFSETQ.

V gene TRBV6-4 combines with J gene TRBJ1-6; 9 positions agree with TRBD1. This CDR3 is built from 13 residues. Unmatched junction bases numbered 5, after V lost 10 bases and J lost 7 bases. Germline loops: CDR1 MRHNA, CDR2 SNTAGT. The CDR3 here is CATRQGGNSPLHF. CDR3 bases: TGTGCCACCCGACAGGGGGGAAATTCACCCCTCCACTTT.

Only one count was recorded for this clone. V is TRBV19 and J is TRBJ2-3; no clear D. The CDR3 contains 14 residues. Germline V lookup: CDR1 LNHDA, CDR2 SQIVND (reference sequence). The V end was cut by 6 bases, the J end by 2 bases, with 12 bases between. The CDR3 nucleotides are TGTGCCAGTAGAGCCCCCGGGTCCACAGATACGCAGTATTTT. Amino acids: CASRAPGSTDTQYF.

CDR3 DNA: TGTGCCAGCAGCTCAGCGGGGCGCCAGGGGTACTATGGCTACACCTTC. Translation: CASSSAGRQGYYGYTF. The chain joins TRBV7-2 to TRBJ1-2; possibly TRBD1 for D (6 bases). In germline, CDR1 is SGHTA, CDR2 FQGNSA. There are 16 residues in the CDR3. With 4 bases removed from V and 3 bases from J, the gap between germline ends came to 18 bases.